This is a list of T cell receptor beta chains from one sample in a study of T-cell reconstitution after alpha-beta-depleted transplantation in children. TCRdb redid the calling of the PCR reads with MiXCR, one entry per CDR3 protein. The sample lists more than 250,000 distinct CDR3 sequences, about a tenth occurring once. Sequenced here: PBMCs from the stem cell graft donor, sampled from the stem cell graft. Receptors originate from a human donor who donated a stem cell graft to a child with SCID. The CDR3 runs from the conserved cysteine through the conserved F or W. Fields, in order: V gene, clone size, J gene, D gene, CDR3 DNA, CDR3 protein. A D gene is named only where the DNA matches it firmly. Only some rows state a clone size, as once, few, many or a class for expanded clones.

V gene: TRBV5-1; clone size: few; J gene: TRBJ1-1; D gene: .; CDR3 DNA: TGCGCCAGCAGCTTGGAGGGTGTCAGTATGAACACTGAAGCTTTCTTT; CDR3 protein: CASSLEGVSMNTEAFF
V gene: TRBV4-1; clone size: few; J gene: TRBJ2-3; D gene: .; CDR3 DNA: TGCGCCAGCAGCCAAGATTCGCCGTCAGGGACGCAGTATTTT; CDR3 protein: CASSQDSPSGTQYF
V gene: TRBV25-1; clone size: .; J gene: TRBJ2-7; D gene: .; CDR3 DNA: TGTGCCAGCACGACCACAGGTACCTACGAGCAGTACTTC; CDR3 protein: CASTTTGTYEQYF
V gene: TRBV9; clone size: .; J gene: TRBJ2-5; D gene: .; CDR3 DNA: TGTGCCAGCAGCGTAGGAGTGGTCCAGGCTGAGACCCAGTACTTC; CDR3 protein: CASSVGVVQAETQYF
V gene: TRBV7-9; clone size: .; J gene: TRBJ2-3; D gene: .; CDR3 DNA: TGTGCCAGCAGCGCCAGACAGCCCGATACGCAGTATTTT; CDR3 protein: CASSARQPDTQYF
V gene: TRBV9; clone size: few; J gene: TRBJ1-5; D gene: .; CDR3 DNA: TGTGCCAGCAGCGCCGGGACAATTAGCAATCAGCCCCAGCATTTT; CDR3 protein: CASSAGTISNQPQHF
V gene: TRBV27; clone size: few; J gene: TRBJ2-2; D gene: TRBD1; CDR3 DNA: TGTGCCAGCAGGCGTCCGGGACAGGGGAACGCCGGGGAGCTGTTTTTT; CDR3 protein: CASRRPGQGNAGELFF
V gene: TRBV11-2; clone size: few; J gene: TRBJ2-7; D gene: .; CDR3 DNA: TGTGCCAGCAGTCATTATCGGGACAAGGTATACGAGCAGTACTTC; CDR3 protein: CASSHYRDKVYEQYF
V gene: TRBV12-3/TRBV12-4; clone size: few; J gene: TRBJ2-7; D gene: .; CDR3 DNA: TGTGCCAGCGGTCGGAGCTACGAGCAGTACTTC; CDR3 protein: CASGRSYEQYF
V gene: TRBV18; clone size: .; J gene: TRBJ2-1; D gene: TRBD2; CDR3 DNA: TGTGCCAGCTCACCTCTTCTAGCGGGGACCAGCTCCTACAATGAGCAGTTCTTC; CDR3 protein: CASSPLLAGTSSYNEQFF
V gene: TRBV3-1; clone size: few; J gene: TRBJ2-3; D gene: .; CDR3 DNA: TGTGCCAGCAGCCAAGATGAAGTAGGAAGCCCTTGGTATTTT; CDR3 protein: CASSQDEVGSPWYF
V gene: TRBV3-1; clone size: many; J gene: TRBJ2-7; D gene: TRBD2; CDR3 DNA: TGTGCCAGCAGCCAAGGGTCGGGACTAGTTTACGAGCAGTACTTC; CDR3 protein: CASSQGSGLVYEQYF
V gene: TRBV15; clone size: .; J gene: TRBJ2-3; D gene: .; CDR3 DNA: TGTGCCACCAGCAGGAGACAGAGCACAGATACGCAGTATTTT; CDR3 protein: CATSRRQSTDTQYF
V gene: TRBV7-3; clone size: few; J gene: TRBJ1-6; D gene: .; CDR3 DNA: TGTGCCAGCAGCTTAGTAACCGGGGGTAATTCACCCCTCCACTTT; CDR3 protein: CASSLVTGGNSPLHF
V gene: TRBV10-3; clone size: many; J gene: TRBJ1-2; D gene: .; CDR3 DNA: TGTGCCATCAGTGAGCCGGACCTTGGCTACACCTTC; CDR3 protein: CAISEPDLGYTF
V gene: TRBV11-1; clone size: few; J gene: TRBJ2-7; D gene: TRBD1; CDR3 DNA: TGTGCCAGCAGCTCCTATACAACGGACAGGGTAAGGCCCTACGAGCAGTACTTC; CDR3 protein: CASSSYTTDRVRPYEQYF